One and the same sample provided the 11 T cell receptor beta chains below, sequenced in a study of blood T cell repertoires in COVID-19. Assay: immunoSEQ multiplex PCR; the TCRdb copy retains only in-frame clones and omits some. The repertoire holds tens of thousands of clones, with roughly 90% as singletons. Material for sequencing was peripheral blood. These receptors were obtained from a woman of 80 years or more with COVID-19, enrolled during active disease.

This sequence joins TRBV2 and TRBJ1-1, with 10 bases identical to TRBD1. The CDR3 runs 15 residues. From germline, CDR1 is SNHLY and CDR2 FYNNEI. V dropped 6 bases and J dropped 4; count of bases not matched to a gene: 8. For the CDR3, the DNA is TGTGCCAGCAGGGAGATGGACAGGGGGATCACTGAAGCTTTCTTT. Amino acid sequence: CASREMDRGITEAFF.

This clone has just one count. The rearrangement joins TRBV2 to TRBJ1-4, with TRBD1 matching 10 bases. Trimming cost V 7 bases and J 5 bases; bases outside gene matches: 4. Germline CDR1 SNHLY, CDR2 FYNNEI. The CDR3 contains 14 residues. CDR3 protein: CASTRQGANEKLFF. In nucleotides, the CDR3 is TGTGCCAGCACTAGACAGGGGGCAAATGAAAAACTGTTTTTT.

The V call is TRBV6-6, the J call TRBJ2-1, with TRBD1 matching 9 bases. CDR1 is MNHNY and CDR2 is SVGAGI in the germline V gene (reference sequence). This CDR3 contains 15 residues. The V segment lost 0 bases and the J segment 8 bases; nucleotides outside the gene matches: 5. The CDR3 here is CASSYSGDRVHEQFF. CDR3 DNA: TGTGCCAGCAGTTACTCCGGGGACAGGGTGCATGAGCAGTTCTTC.

About this clone itself: Relative to the germline gene, one junction end is altered; a read error may explain this. V and J are TRBV2 and TRBJ1-2, with 7 bases lining up with TRBD1. The CDR3 has 10 residues. Looked up from germline, CDR1 is SNHLY and CDR2 is FYNNEI. This CDR3 is CASSAGTELF. The CDR3 bases are TGTGCCAGCAGTGCTGGGACAGAACTCTTC.

V gene TRBV5-1 combines with J gene TRBJ1-2, with D uncertain. V was shortened by 2 bases and J by 1 base, with 6 bases between the two germline ends. This CDR3 comprises 13 residues. Germline CDR1 reads SGHRS; CDR2 reads YFSETQ. In nucleotides, the CDR3 is TGCGCCAGCAGCTTCGAGGTTAACTATGGCTACACCTTC. Its translation is CASSFEVNYGYTF. The variable domain in full, with the rest retrieved from reference TRBV5-1 and TRBJ1-2, is KAGVTQTPRYLIKTRGQQVTLSCSPISGHRSVSWYQQTPGQGLQFLFEYFSETQRNKGNFPGRFSGRQFSNSRSEMNVSTLELGDSALYLCASSFEVNYGYTFGSGTRLTVV.

CDR3 DNA: TGTGCCAGCAGCCCCCTCCAGGGGGGCGAGGGCGAGCAGTACTTC. This sequence encodes CASSPLQGGEGEQYF. The J gene is TRBJ2-7, the V gene TRBV3-1 (or the pseudogene TRBV3-2); tentative D call: TRBD1 (7 bases). The V end lost 4 bases, the J end lost 6 bases, and 19 bases lay between the germline ends. The CDR3 spans 15 residues. CDR1 is LGHDT, CDR2 YNNKEL, per germline (reference sequence).

The chain couples TRBV2 to TRBJ1-1, with 7 bases lining up with TRBD1. J lost 7 bases, V lost 7 bases, and 6 bases had no gene match. Per the germline V gene, CDR1 is SNHLY and CDR2 is FYNNEI. CDR3 length: 12 residues. The CDR3 nucleotides are TGTGCCAGCACGAACAGGGGTATTGAAGCTTTCTTT. This gives the protein CASTNRGIEAFF.

The table lists this clone with a few counts. This chain connects TRBV10-3 to TRBJ2-7; 10 bases line up with TRBD1. Germline V gene lookup returns CDR1 ENHRY and CDR2 SYGVKD. The CDR3 is 15 residues long. V shed 6 bases and J 6 bases; nucleotides not matched to a gene: 11. Here the CDR3 DNA reads TGTGCCATCAGCGACGCGACAGGGGGCTTGTCCGAGCAGTACTTC. Encoded protein: CAISDATGGLSEQYF.

This chain joins TRBV9 and TRBJ2-3, with 10 bases aligning to TRBD2. The trim removed 0 bases at V and 2 bases at J, leaving 3 bases unmatched. Germline V gene data show CDR1 as SGDLS and CDR2 as YYNGEE. The CDR3 has 16 amino acids. The CDR3 loop reads CASSVELAGYTDTQYF. Written as DNA, the CDR3 is TGTGCCAGCAGCGTAGAACTAGCGGGGTACACAGATACGCAGTATTTT.

J is TRBJ2-3 and V is TRBV18; TRBD2 agrees at 11 bases. Germline CDR1 KGHSH, CDR2 LQKENI. This CDR3 contains 15 residues. J was trimmed by 5 bases and V by 7 bases; bases with no gene match: 8. CDR3 nucleotides: TGTGCCAGCTGCTTAGCGGGGGGGCCAAGAGATACGCAGTATTTT. It translates to CASCLAGGPRDTQYF.

The chain combines TRBV10-3 with TRBJ2-5; tentatively, D is TRBD1 (5 bases). CDR1 is ENHRY and CDR2 is SYGVKD in the germline V gene. The V gene lost 10 bases and the J gene lost 4 bases, with 13 bases spanning the gap. The CDR3 totals 12 residues. CDR3 sequence (DNA): TGTGCCACCAGGGCCCATGGAGAGACCCAGTACTTC. It yields the protein CATRAHGETQYF.